Shown below are 15 T cell receptor beta chains from a single sample sequenced in a study of cytomegalovirus exposure and HLA in healthy donors. The primer mix had 60 Vbeta and 13 Jbeta primers. Here immunoSEQ multiplex PCR was the method, and the copy in TCRdb shows in-frame clones only, minus some. The sample yields 150,000 to 200,000 clones, 70% to 80% seen once. Sequences were obtained from PBMCs. These receptors all stem from a woman between 55 and 75 years old in good health and CMV-seropositive.

This chain uses TRBV27 with TRBJ2-5; the match to TRBD2 covers 14 bases. Looked up from germline, CDR1 is MNHEY and CDR2 is SMNVEV (reference sequence). V lost 0 bases and J lost 5; bases outside the gene matches: 11. This CDR3 spans 19 amino acids. The CDR3 DNA reads TGTGCCAGCAGTTTATCCCAAACCCGACTAGCGGGGGGGCTCGAGACCCAGTACTTC. As protein: CASSLSQTRLAGGLETQYF.

The genes are TRBV10-3 and TRBJ1-2; 7 bases match TRBD1. CDR3 length equals 13 residues. V trimming: 4 bases; J trimming: 7 bases; junction bases outside the gene matches: 6. CDR1 and CDR2 from the germline V gene are ENHRY and SYGVKD. The CDR3, as DNA: TGTGCCATCAGTGGCCGCGACAGGGTTGGCTACACCTTC. Its protein product is CAISGRDRVGYTF.

CDR3 DNA: TGTGCCAGCAGCCAGGACAGGAGTTATCAGCCCCAGCATTTT. Protein product: CASSQDRSYQPQHF. The chain is built from TRBV27 and TRBJ1-5; 7 nucleotides match TRBD1. V was clipped by 6 bases and J by 5 bases; unmatched bases: 7. Germline V lookup: CDR1 MNHEY, CDR2 SMNVEV (reference sequence). The CDR3 totals 14 residues.

In this sample, this clone turned up a few times. The genes are TRBV27 and TRBJ2-5; the D gene is possibly TRBD2 (5 bases). Germline-derived CDR1 and CDR2 are MNHEY and SMNVEV (reference sequence). The CDR3 is made up of 14 amino acids. V lost 8 bases and J 0 bases, leaving 13 bases between the germline ends. CDR3 loop: CASADSAYQETQYF. In DNA, the CDR3 is TGTGCCAGCGCGGACTCTGCGTACCAAGAGACCCAGTACTTC.

The chain links TRBV5-1 to TRBJ1-3; 7 bases are a match to TRBD1. V was clipped by 6 bases and J by 2 bases; unmatched bases: 8. The germline V gene has CDR1 SGHRS and CDR2 YFSETQ. This CDR3 is built from 15 residues. The CDR3 sequence is CASTLEGATGNTIYF. CDR3 nucleotides: TGCGCCAGCACCTTAGAGGGGGCTACTGGAAACACCATATATTTT. Full variable domain (missing parts from reference TRBV5-1 and TRBJ1-3): KAGVTQTPRYLIKTRGQQVTLSCSPISGHRSVSWYQQTPGQGLQFLFEYFSETQRNKGNFPGRFSGRQFSNSRSEMNVSTLELGDSALYLCASTLEGATGNTIYFGEGSWLTVV.

The rearrangement links TRBV11-3 to TRBJ2-7, with D unclear. The germline CDR1 and CDR2 sequences are SGHNT and YENEEA. The CDR3 runs 16 residues. V was trimmed by 5 bases and J by 3 bases, leaving 20 bases between them. The CDR3 DNA is TGTGCCAGCAGCCCCCCTCTGGTGCCGCGATTCTACGAGCAGTACTTC. Protein sequence: CASSPPLVPRFYEQYF.

This clone was counted a single time. This rearrangement joins TRBV6-6 to TRBJ2-7; 10 bases agree with TRBD1. Trimming at V came to 6 bases and at J to 3 bases, leaving 5 bases not matched to a gene. The CDR3 length is 14 residues. Per germline, CDR1 MNHNY and CDR2 SVGAGI (reference sequence). The CDR3 reads CASSGRDRGYEQYF. The CDR3 nucleotides read TGTGCCAGCAGCGGCCGGGACAGGGGCTACGAGCAGTACTTC.

The chain uses TRBV7-8 and TRBJ1-1; tentatively, D is TRBD1 (5 bases). CDR1 SGHVS and CDR2 FQNEAQ come from the germline V gene. The V and J ends lost 2 bases and 0 bases respectively, with 13 bases between them. The CDR3 totals 16 residues. CDR3 protein: CASSLKQGLLNTEAFF. In DNA form, the CDR3 reads TGTGCCAGCAGCTTAAAGCAGGGTCTGTTGAACACTGAAGCTTTCTTT.

The chain links TRBV11-2 to TRBJ1-3; D gene ambiguous. V gave up 5 bases and J gave up 0 bases, with 2 bases separating them. CDR3 length: 12 amino acids. The V gene's germline CDR1 is SGHAT and CDR2 FQNNGV. CDR3 in amino acids: CASSRSGNTIYF. The CDR3 DNA follows: TGTGCCAGCAGCCGCTCTGGAAACACCATATATTTT.

The V call is TRBV5-6, the J call TRBJ2-7; perhaps TRBD1 as D (5 bases). Trimming took off 2 bases at V and 3 bases at J, with 12 bases between the two ends. This CDR3 contains 14 residues. Germline CDR1 reads SGHDT; CDR2 reads YYEEEE. Here the CDR3 DNA reads TGTGCCAGCAGCTTCGCGACAGAGAACTACGAGCAGTACTTC. Translation: CASSFATENYEQYF.

J is TRBJ1-6 and V is TRBV7-6; tentatively, D is TRBD1 (5 bases). Trimming left V 5 bases short and J 1 base short, with 12 bases between. Per the germline V gene, CDR1 is SGHVS and CDR2 is FNYEAQ. The CDR3 runs to 16 residues. CDR3 bases: TGTGCCAGCAGCCCATTCAGGGATTCCTATAATTCACCCCTCCACTTT. Protein product: CASSPFRDSYNSPLHF.

The chain links TRBV5-6 to TRBJ2-5, with TRBD2 matching 9 bases. CDR1 and CDR2 from the germline V gene are SGHDT and YYEEEE. After removal of 5 bases from V and 5 bases from J, the junction contained 7 bases not matched to a gene. The CDR3 sequence is 14 residues long. DNA for the CDR3: TGTGCCAGCAGTCTTAGCGGGAGATGGGAGACCCAGTACTTC. This translates into CASSLSGRWETQYF.

The chain combines TRBV7-3 with TRBJ1-2, with D uncertain. V was pared by 2 bases and J by 7 bases, with 8 bases between. The V gene's germline CDR1 is SGHTA and CDR2 FQGTGA. CDR3 length: 12 residues. The CDR3 coding sequence is TGTGCCAGCAGCTTAGATGGTAGTGGCTACACCTTC. Its translation is CASSLDGSGYTF.

This sequence joins TRBV7-2 and TRBJ1-1; a weak D match, TRBD1 (5 bases). CDR3 length: 14 amino acids. The ends were cut back, 0 bases at V and 8 bases at J, with 13 bases in the middle. Germline values: CDR1 SGHTA, CDR2 FQGNSA. The CDR3 spells CASSLALNQGEAFF. The DNA for the CDR3 is TGTGCCAGCAGCTTAGCGCTGAATCAGGGAGAAGCTTTCTTT.

The chain combines TRBV7-2 with TRBJ1-3; D possibly corresponds to TRBD1 (5 bases). Trimming stripped 3 bases from V and 4 bases from J, with 10 bases between. The germline V gene encodes CDR1 SGHTA and CDR2 FQGNSA. The CDR3 has 14 residues. This CDR3 reads CASSLEGRGNTIYF. The CDR3 DNA reads TGTGCCAGCAGCTTGGAGGGGAGAGGAAACACCATATATTTT.